The present TCR beta chain was sequenced within a study of graft-versus-host responses after intestinal transplantation. Study details: Each of the recipients got a multivisceral, liver-intestinal, or isolated intestinal transplant. General observations from the study: Recipient marrow contained GvH clones, some of which appeared first in ileum or blood.

To note about this clone: The target antigen is unknown.

TCRdb keeps only in-frame clones here, not all; method: immunoSEQ multiplex PCR. The sample comprises nearly 100,000 clones, around 90% of which are singletons, and more than 15% rests with the top ten. The CDR3 contains 17 residues. Trimming stripped 2 bases from V and 0 bases from J, with 11 bases between. Germline CDR1 SGHVS, CDR2 FQNEAQ. Sequenced material: PBMCs, taken 453 days after intestinal transplant. V and J are TRBV7-8 and TRBJ2-6; D not resolved. This clonotype was obtained from a human patient who received an intestinal transplant, so some T cells may come from the graft donor. The DNA of the CDR3 is TGTGCCAGCAGCTTATTTAGAATTTACTCTGGGGCCAACGTCCTGACTTTC. The encoded protein is CASSLFRIYSGANVLTF.